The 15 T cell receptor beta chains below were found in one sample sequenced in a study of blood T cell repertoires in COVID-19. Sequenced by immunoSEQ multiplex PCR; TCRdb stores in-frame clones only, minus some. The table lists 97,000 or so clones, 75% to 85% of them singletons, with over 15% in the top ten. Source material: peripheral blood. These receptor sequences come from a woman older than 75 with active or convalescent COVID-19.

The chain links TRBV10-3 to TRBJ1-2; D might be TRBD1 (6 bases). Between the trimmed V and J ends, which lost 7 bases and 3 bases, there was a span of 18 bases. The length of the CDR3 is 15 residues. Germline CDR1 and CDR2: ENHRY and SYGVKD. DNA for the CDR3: TGTGCCATCACCTCAGGACAGCTCGGGGACTATGGCTACACCTTC. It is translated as CAITSGQLGDYGYTF.

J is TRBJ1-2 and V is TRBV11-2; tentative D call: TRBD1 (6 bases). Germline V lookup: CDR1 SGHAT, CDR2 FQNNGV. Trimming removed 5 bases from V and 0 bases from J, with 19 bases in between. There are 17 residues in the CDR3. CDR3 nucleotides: TGTGCCAGCAGCGCCAGAAGGGGGACCCGAGCTAACTATGGCTACACCTTC. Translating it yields CASSARRGTRANYGYTF. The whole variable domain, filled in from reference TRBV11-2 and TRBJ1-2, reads EAGVAQSPRYKIIEKRQSVAFWCNPISGHATLYWYQQILGQGPKLLIQFQNNGVVDDSQLPKDRFSAERLKGVDSTLKIQPAKLEDSAVYLCASSARRGTRANYGYTFGSGTRLTVV.

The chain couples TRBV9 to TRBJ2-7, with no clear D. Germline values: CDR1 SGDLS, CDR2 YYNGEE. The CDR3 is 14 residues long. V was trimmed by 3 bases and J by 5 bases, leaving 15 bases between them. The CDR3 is CASSDSGTSDEQYF. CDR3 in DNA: TGTGCCAGCAGCGACTCCGGTACGTCCGACGAGCAGTACTTC.

The CDR3 region has the DNA TGCGCCAGCAGCTCACTAGCGACGAACTACAATGAGCAGTTCTTC. Amino acid sequence: CASSSLATNYNEQFF. This chain connects TRBV5-1 to TRBJ2-1; TRBD2 matches at 7 bases. The CDR3 runs to 15 residues. The germline V gene encodes CDR1 SGHRS and CDR2 YFSETQ. V lost 3 bases to trimming and J lost 3 bases; unmatched junction nucleotides: 6.

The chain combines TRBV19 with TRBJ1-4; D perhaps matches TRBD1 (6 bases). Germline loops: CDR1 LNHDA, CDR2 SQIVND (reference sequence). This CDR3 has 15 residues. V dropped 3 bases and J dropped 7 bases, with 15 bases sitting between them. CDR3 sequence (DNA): TGTGCCAGTAGTATCGGGGGGACAAGGGGTGAAAAACTGTTTTTT. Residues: CASSIGGTRGEKLFF.

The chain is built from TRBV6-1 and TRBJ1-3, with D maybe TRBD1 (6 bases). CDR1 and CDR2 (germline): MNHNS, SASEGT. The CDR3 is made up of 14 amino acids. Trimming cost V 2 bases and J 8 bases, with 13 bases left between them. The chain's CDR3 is CASSESDRLHTIYF. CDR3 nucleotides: TGTGCCAGCAGTGAATCAGACAGGTTACACACCATATATTTT.

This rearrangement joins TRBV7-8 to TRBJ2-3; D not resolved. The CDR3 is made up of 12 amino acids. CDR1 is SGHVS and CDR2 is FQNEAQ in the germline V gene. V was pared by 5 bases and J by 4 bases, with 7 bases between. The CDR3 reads CASSPPADTQYF. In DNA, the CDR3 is TGTGCCAGCAGCCCCCCCGCAGATACGCAGTATTTT. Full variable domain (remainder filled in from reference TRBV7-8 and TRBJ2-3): GAGVSQSPRYKVAKRGQDVALRCDPISGHVSLFWYQQALGQGPEFLTYFQNEAQLDKSGLPSDRFFAERPEGSVSTLKIQRTQQEDSAVYLCASSPPADTQYFGPGTRLTVL.

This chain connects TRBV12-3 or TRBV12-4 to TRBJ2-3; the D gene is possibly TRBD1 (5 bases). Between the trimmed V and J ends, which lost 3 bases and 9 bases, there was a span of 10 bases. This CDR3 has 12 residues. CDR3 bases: TGTGCCAGCAGTTTCTCAGGGAACACGCAGTATTTT. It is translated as CASSFSGNTQYF.

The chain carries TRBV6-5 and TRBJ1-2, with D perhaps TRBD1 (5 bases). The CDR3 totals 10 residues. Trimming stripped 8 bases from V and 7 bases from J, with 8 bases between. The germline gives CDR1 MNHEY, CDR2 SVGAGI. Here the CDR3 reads CASGDFGYTF. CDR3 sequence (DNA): TGTGCCAGCGGGGACTTTGGCTACACCTTC.

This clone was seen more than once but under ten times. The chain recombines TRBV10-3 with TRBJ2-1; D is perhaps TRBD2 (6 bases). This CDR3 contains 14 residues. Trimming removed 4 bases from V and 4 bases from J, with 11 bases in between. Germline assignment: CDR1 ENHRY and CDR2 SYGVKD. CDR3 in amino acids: CAISGDSPYNEQFF. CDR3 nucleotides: TGTGCCATCAGTGGGGACTCTCCTTACAATGAGCAGTTCTTC.

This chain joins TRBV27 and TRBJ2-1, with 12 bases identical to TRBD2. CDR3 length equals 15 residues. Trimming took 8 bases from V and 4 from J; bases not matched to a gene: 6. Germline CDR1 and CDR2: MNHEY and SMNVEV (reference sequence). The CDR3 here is CASRRLAGAYNEQFF. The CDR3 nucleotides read TGTGCCAGCCGGCGACTAGCGGGAGCATACAATGAGCAGTTCTTC.

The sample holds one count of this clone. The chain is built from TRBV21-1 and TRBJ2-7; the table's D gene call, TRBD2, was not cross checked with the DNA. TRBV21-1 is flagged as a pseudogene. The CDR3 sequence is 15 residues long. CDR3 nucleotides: TGTGCCAGCAGCAAAGTCGCGGGCCGATCCTACGAGCAGTACTTC. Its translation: CASSKVAGRSYEQYF.

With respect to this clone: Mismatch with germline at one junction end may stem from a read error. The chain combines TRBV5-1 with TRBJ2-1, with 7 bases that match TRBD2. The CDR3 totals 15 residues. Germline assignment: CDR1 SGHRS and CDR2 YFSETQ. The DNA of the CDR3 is TGTGCCAGCAGCTTATTAGCGGGTAGTTACAATGAGCAGTTCTTC. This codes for CASSLLAGSYNEQFF.

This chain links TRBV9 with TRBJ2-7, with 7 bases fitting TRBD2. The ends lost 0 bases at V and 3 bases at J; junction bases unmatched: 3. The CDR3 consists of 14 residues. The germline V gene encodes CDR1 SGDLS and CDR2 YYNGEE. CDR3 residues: CASSVGGSGYEQYF. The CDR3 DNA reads TGTGCCAGCAGCGTAGGCGGGAGTGGCTACGAGCAGTACTTC.

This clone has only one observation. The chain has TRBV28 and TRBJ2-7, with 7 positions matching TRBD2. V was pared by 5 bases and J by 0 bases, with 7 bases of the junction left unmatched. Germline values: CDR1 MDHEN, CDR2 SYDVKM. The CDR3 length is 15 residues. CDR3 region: CASSTTSALSYEQYF. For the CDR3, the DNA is TGTGCCAGCAGTACAACTAGCGCCCTCTCCTACGAGCAGTACTTC.